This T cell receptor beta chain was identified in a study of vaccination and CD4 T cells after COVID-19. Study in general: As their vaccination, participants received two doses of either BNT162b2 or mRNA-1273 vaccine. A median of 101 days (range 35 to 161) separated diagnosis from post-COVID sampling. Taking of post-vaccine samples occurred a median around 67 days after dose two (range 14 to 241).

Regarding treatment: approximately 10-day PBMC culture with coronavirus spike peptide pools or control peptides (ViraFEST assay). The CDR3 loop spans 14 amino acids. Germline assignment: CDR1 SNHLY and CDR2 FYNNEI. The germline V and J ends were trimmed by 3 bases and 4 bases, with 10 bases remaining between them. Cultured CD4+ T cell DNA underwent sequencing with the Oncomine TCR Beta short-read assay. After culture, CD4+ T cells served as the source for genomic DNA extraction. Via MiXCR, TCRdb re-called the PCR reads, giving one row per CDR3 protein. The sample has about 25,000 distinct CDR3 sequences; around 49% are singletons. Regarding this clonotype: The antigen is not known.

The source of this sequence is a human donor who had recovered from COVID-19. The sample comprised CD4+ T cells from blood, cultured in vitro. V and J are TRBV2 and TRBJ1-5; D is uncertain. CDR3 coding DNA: TGTGCCAGCAGTGACCTCGGGCCAAATCAGCCCCAGCATTTT. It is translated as CASSDLGPNQPQHF.